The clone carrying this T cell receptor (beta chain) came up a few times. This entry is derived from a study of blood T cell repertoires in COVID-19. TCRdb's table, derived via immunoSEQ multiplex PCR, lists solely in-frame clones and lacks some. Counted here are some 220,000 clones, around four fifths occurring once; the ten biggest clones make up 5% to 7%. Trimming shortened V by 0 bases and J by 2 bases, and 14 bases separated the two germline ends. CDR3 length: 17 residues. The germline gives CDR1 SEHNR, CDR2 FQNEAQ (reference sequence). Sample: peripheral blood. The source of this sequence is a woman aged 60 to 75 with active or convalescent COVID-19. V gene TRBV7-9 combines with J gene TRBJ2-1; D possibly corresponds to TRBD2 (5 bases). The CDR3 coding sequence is TGTGCCAGCAGCTTAGCGGTAGAAGAGGGCGCCTACAATGAGCAGTTCTTC. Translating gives CASSLAVEEGAYNEQFF.